The 24 T cell receptor beta chains below were found in one sample sequenced in a study of blood T cell repertoires in COVID-19. Profiling relied on immunoSEQ multiplex PCR, and the TCRdb table lists in-frame clones only, not all of them. The sample contains around 190,000 clones, approximately 75% of which appear only once. The sequencing sample was made of PBMCs or T cells enriched from blood (not recorded which). The receptor set was obtained from a man in his forties who had recovered from COVID-19.

The chain combines TRBV5-1 with TRBJ2-7, with D possibly TRBD1 on 5 matching bases. Between the trimmed V and J ends, which lost 1 base and 0 bases, there was a span of 11 bases. The CDR3 runs to 15 residues. Germline V gene data show CDR1 as SGHRS and CDR2 as YFSETQ. The CDR3 nucleotides read TGCGCCAGCAGCTTGACAGGAACTAACTCCTACGAGCAGTACTTC. It codes for CASSLTGTNSYEQYF.

CDR3 residues: CASSNPGQGTTEAFF. Here the CDR3 DNA reads TGTGCCAGCAGTAACCCGGGACAGGGGACCACTGAAGCTTTCTTT. The V and J genes are TRBV6-5 and TRBJ1-1; TRBD1 matches at 10 bases. Germline V gene data show CDR1 as MNHEY and CDR2 as SVGAGI. V trimming: 5 bases; J trimming: 4 bases; junction bases outside the gene matches: 7. The CDR3 is 15 residues long.

V and J are TRBV19 and TRBJ2-7; D possibly corresponds to TRBD1 (5 bases). The CDR3 runs 12 residues. Germline V gene data show CDR1 as LNHDA and CDR2 as SQIVND (reference sequence). V lost 10 bases to trimming and J lost 0 bases, with 10 bases between them. The CDR3 bases are TGTGCCACTCAGGGCCTCTCCTACGAGCAGTACTTC. This gives the protein CATQGLSYEQYF. The variable domain in full, completed from reference TRBV19 and TRBJ2-7, reads DGGITQSPKYLFRKEGQNVTLSCEQNLNHDAMYWYRQDPGQGLRLIYYSQIVNDFQKGDIAEGYSVSREKKESFPLTVTSAQKNPTAFYLCATQGLSYEQYFGPGTRLTVT.

V and J are TRBV24-1 and TRBJ1-2, with D hard to call. V was cut by 2 bases and J by 3 bases, with 12 bases left in between. The V gene's germline CDR1 is KGHDR and CDR2 SFDVKD. The CDR3 has 15 residues. The CDR3 DNA follows: TGTGCCACCAGTGATTACAATTCAGGCCACTATGGCTACACCTTC. Amino acid sequence: CATSDYNSGHYGYTF.

The V and J genes are TRBV28 and TRBJ2-5, with 9 bases matching TRBD2. From germline, CDR1 is MDHEN and CDR2 SYDVKM. The CDR3 sequence is 15 residues long. After removal of 3 bases from V and 6 bases from J, the junction contained 8 bases not matched to a gene. CDR3 sequence reads: CASSFAGGPSQTQYF. The DNA of the CDR3 is TGTGCCAGCAGTTTCGCGGGAGGGCCTTCCCAGACCCAGTACTTC.

V usage is TRBV6-5 and J usage is TRBJ1-2; a weak D match, TRBD1 (5 bases). Germline CDR1 and CDR2: MNHEY and SVGAGI. This CDR3 is built from 12 residues. Trimming shortened V by 6 bases and J by 7 bases, and 12 bases separated the two germline ends. CDR3 DNA sequence: TGTGCCAGCAGCTTGGGGCGCGGTGGCTACACCTTC. It specifies CASSLGRGGYTF.

V and J are TRBV5-1 and TRBJ2-3; no definite D call. This CDR3 has 14 residues. Germline V gene data show CDR1 as SGHRS and CDR2 as YFSETQ. The ends were cut back, 2 bases at V and 0 bases at J, with 7 bases in the middle. The CDR3 DNA is TGCGCCAGCAGCTTCGGAGATAGCACAGATACGCAGTATTTT. Encoded protein: CASSFGDSTDTQYF.

This clone was observed once. The V and J genes are TRBV3-1 (or the pseudogene TRBV3-2) and TRBJ1-5; TRBD1 matches 7 bases. This CDR3 is built from 17 residues. CDR1 is LGHDT and CDR2 is YNNKEL in the germline V gene (reference sequence). The V gene end was trimmed by 1 base and the J gene end by 4 bases; junction bases not matched to a gene: 10. The CDR3 here is CASSQGHQGVTNQPQHF. CDR3 sequence (DNA): TGTGCCAGCAGCCAAGGACACCAGGGGGTCACAAATCAGCCCCAGCATTTT.

V gene TRBV6-5 combines with J gene TRBJ1-4; no clear D gene. Germline V gene lookup returns CDR1 MNHEY and CDR2 SVGAGI. Trimming left V 0 bases short and J 8 bases short, with 10 bases between. This CDR3 has 14 amino acids. The CDR3 sequence: CASSYSGLVEKLFF. In nucleotides, the CDR3 is TGTGCCAGCAGTTACTCAGGACTCGTCGAAAAACTGTTTTTT.

The genes are TRBV7-9 and TRBJ1-4, with a possible D match to TRBD1 (6 bases). The length of the CDR3 is 17 residues. Germline CDR1 and CDR2: SEHNR and FQNEAQ (reference sequence). V was shortened by 5 bases and J by 3 bases, with 19 bases between the two germline ends. CDR3 amino acids: CASSMRTARGANEKLFF. The CDR3 DNA follows: TGTGCCAGCAGCATGAGGACAGCCCGTGGGGCTAATGAAAAACTGTTTTTT.

The V and J genes are TRBV6-4 and TRBJ1-6; D unresolved. The CDR3 loop spans 13 amino acids. V lost 6 bases to trimming and J lost 4 bases, with 7 bases between them. The V gene's germline CDR1 is MRHNA and CDR2 SNTAGT. CDR3 bases: TGTGCCAGCAGGTCAGCGTATAATTCACCCCTCCACTTT. As protein: CASRSAYNSPLHF.

The chain has TRBV6-5 and TRBJ2-1, with 11 bases matching TRBD2. This CDR3 has 16 residues. Losses at the gene ends were 2 bases for V and 5 bases for J; bases not matched to a gene: 5. Per germline, CDR1 MNHEY and CDR2 SVGAGI. The CDR3 sequence: CASSYGLAGGDNEQFF. CDR3 bases: TGTGCCAGCAGTTACGGGCTAGCGGGGGGTGACAATGAGCAGTTCTTC.

The chain is built from TRBV9 and TRBJ2-1; TRBD2 agrees at 8 bases. CDR3 length equals 16 residues. Losses at the gene ends were 3 bases for V and 12 bases for J; bases not matched to a gene: 17. Germline V gene sequence: CDR1 SGDLS, CDR2 YYNGEE. CDR3 bases: TGTGCCAGCAGCGCGTCCGGGGGGGGATCCTTGGACGGGCAGTTCTTC. The encoded protein is CASSASGGGSLDGQFF.

The rearrangement links TRBV18 to TRBJ2-7; 7 bases align to TRBD1. Germline CDR1 KGHSH, CDR2 LQKENI. J lost 3 bases, V lost 6 bases, and 11 bases had no gene match. This CDR3 region has 15 residues. The CDR3 here is CASSPGQAWGYEQYF. The CDR3 DNA reads TGTGCCAGCTCCCCCGGACAGGCTTGGGGCTACGAGCAGTACTTC.

The chain couples TRBV3-1 (or the pseudogene TRBV3-2) to TRBJ2-1; 7 bases match TRBD2. The germline gives CDR1 LGHDT, CDR2 YNNKEL (reference sequence). The CDR3 length is 14 residues. The V segment lost 5 bases and the J segment 6 bases; nucleotides outside the gene matches: 7. The CDR3 DNA reads as TGTGCCAGCAGCAGGCGGGGGATCGGCAATGAGCAGTTCTTC. Its translation is CASSRRGIGNEQFF.

V gene TRBV30 combines with J gene TRBJ2-7; 8 bases are shared with TRBD2. Germline V gene sequence: CDR1 GTSNPN, CDR2 SVGIG (reference sequence). This CDR3 comprises 12 residues. The trim removed 1 base at V and 9 bases at J, leaving 5 bases unmatched. This chain's CDR3 is CAWSGRGGRQYF. In DNA, the CDR3 is TGTGCCTGGAGTGGACGGGGGGGCAGGCAGTACTTC. Using reference TRBV30 and TRBJ2-7 for the parts outside the CDR3, the full variable domain is SQTIHQWPATLVQPVGSPLSLECTVEGTSNPNLYWYRQAAGRGLQLLFYSVGIGQISSEVPQNLSASRPQDRQFILSSKKLLLSDSGFYLCAWSGRGGRQYFGPGTRLTVT.

A single count supports this clone. V usage is TRBV5-6 and J usage is TRBJ2-7; TRBD2 matches 7 bases. With V trimmed by 4 bases and J by 3 bases, 10 bases remained unmatched. The V gene's germline CDR1 is SGHDT and CDR2 YYEEEE. This CDR3 has 15 residues. The DNA of the CDR3 is TGTGCCAGCAGCGTCAAGGGGCTAGCGGACTACGAGCAGTACTTC. Translation: CASSVKGLADYEQYF.

This clone was found a few times. This chain joins TRBV10-3 and TRBJ1-2; D remains unclear. The germline V and J ends were trimmed by 3 bases and 4 bases, with 9 bases remaining between them. The V gene's germline CDR1 is ENHRY and CDR2 SYGVKD. This CDR3 has 13 amino acids. CDR3 protein: CAISDGGAYGYTF. CDR3 nucleotides: TGTGCCATCAGTGACGGCGGTGCCTATGGCTACACCTTC.

This chain uses TRBV24-1 with TRBJ1-1; D not resolved. V lost 0 bases and J lost 4, with 11 bases in between. The CDR3 length is 15 residues. Germline CDR1 and CDR2: KGHDR and SFDVKD. CDR3 in amino acids: CATSDLQIAVTEAFF. In DNA, the CDR3 is TGTGCCACCAGTGATTTGCAGATTGCGGTCACTGAAGCTTTCTTT.

The chain couples TRBV10-1 to TRBJ1-3; D ambiguous. Germline CDR1 is WNHNN and CDR2 is SYGVQD (reference sequence). CDR3 length equals 12 residues. V was shortened by 8 bases and J by 16 bases, with 21 bases between the two germline ends. CDR3 DNA: TGCGCCAGCCCCCGGAGGGAAGCATTTGGGTATTTT. It codes for CASPRREAFGYF.

The CDR3 DNA is TGTGCCAGCAGTCGTGGGGCCAGGGAACATGGCTACACCTTC. This codes for CASSRGAREHGYTF. This chain links TRBV2 with TRBJ1-2; TRBD1 is a possible D gene (5 bases). The ends were cut back, 5 bases at V and 6 bases at J, with 16 bases in the middle. Germline values: CDR1 SNHLY, CDR2 FYNNEI. There are 14 residues in the CDR3.

In its sample, this clone was seen once. This rearrangement joins TRBV5-4 to TRBJ1-1; D unclear. Germline-derived CDR1 and CDR2 are SGHNT and YYREEE (reference sequence). The V end lost 7 bases, the J end lost 6 bases, and 16 bases lay between the germline ends. The CDR3 consists of 13 residues. The CDR3 is CASFLAGTPEAFF. The CDR3 DNA reads as TGTGCCAGCTTCCTAGCGGGTACCCCTGAAGCTTTCTTT.

The rearrangement uses TRBV27 and TRBJ2-6; 7 nucleotides agree with TRBD1. V was clipped by 6 bases and J by 0 bases; unmatched bases: 5. CDR3 length: 16 residues. Looked up from germline, CDR1 is MNHEY and CDR2 is SMNVEV (reference sequence). For the CDR3, the DNA is TGTGCCAGCAGAGAACAGGGGTCCTCTGGGGCCAACGTCCTGACTTTC. This codes for CASREQGSSGANVLTF.

The chain joins TRBV19 to TRBJ1-1; D uncertain. The germline V gene encodes CDR1 LNHDA and CDR2 SQIVND (reference sequence). The CDR3 length is 15 residues. With 1 base removed from V and 0 bases from J, the gap between germline ends came to 9 bases. The CDR3 here is CASSIGGYMNTEAFF. The CDR3 DNA reads as TGTGCCAGTAGTATAGGAGGGTACATGAACACTGAAGCTTTCTTT.